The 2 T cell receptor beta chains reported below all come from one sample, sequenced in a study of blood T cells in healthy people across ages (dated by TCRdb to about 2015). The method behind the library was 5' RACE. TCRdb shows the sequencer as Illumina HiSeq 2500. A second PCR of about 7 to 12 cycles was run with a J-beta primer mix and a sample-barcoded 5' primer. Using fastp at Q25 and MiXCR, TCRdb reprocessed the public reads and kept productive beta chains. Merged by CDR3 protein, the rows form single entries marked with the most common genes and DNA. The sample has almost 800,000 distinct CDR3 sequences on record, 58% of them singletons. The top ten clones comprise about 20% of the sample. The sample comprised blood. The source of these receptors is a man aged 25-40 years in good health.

This CDR3 is CASSAGLADTDTQYF. In DNA, the CDR3 is TGTGCCAGCAGTGCGGGACTAGCGGACACAGATACGCAGTATTTT. The chain has TRBV28 and TRBJ2-3; 11 nucleotides match TRBD2. With V trimmed by 5 bases and J by 2 bases, 3 bases remained unmatched. The length of the CDR3 is 15 residues. Per germline, CDR1 MDHEN and CDR2 SYDVKM.

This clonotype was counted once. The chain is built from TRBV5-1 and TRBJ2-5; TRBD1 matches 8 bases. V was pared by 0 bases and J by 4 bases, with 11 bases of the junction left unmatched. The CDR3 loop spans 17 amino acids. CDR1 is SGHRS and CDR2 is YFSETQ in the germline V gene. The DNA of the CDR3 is TGCGCCAGCAGCTTGGGACAGGGGTCGTTCTTCCGAGAGACCCAGTACTTC. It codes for CASSLGQGSFFRETQYF.